These 16 T cell receptor beta chains were all obtained from the same sample, sequenced in a study of cytomegalovirus exposure and HLA in healthy donors. PCR used 60 Vbeta primers and 13 Jbeta primers. Generated by immunoSEQ multiplex PCR, the TCRdb table keeps only in-frame clones and is missing some. The table lists over 100,000 clones. The specimen sequenced was PBMCs. These receptors were collected from a woman aged 40-49 years in good health and CMV-seropositive.

J is TRBJ2-3 and V is TRBV19; tentative D call: TRBD1 (6 bases). The CDR3 runs to 15 residues. V lost 1 base to trimming and J lost 7 bases, with 15 bases between them. In germline, CDR1 is LNHDA, CDR2 SQIVND (reference sequence). CDR3 in amino acids: CASSIGQIQGHTQYF. DNA for the CDR3: TGTGCCAGTAGTATAGGGCAAATTCAGGGGCATACGCAGTATTTT.

V gene TRBV19 combines with J gene TRBJ2-1; possible D gene TRBD1, 5 bases. The V end was cut by 3 bases, the J end by 9 bases, with 12 bases between. Germline-derived CDR1 and CDR2 are LNHDA and SQIVND (reference sequence). The CDR3 runs to 13 residues. The CDR3 DNA reads as TGTGCCAGTAGTATGACAGAGACCGGTGAGCAGTTCTTC. Translating it yields CASSMTETGEQFF. Variable domain in full (rest from reference TRBV19 and TRBJ2-1): DGGITQSPKYLFRKEGQNVTLSCEQNLNHDAMYWYRQDPGQGLRLIYYSQIVNDFQKGDIAEGYSVSREKKESFPLTVTSAQKNPTAFYLCASSMTETGEQFFGPGTRLTVL.

The chain combines TRBV4-2 with TRBJ2-2; TRBD2 matches 13 bases. Trimming at V came to 0 bases and at J to 1 base, leaving 2 bases not matched to a gene. The germline V gene encodes CDR1 LGHNA and CDR2 YNFKEQ. CDR3 length equals 18 residues. The CDR3 loop reads CASSQETSGRVNTGELFF. In DNA, the CDR3 is TGTGCCAGCAGCCAAGAAACTAGCGGGAGGGTGAACACCGGGGAGCTGTTTTTT.

This chain uses TRBV28 with TRBJ2-7; D remains unclear. Germline CDR1 is MDHEN and CDR2 is SYDVKM. CDR3 size: 16 residues. The V end was cut by 2 bases, the J end by 0 bases, with 14 bases between. In DNA, the CDR3 is TGTGCCAGCAGTTTAGTCCGAGGTTCCTCCTCCTACGAGCAGTACTTC. It codes for CASSLVRGSSSYEQYF.

The J gene is TRBJ1-5, the V gene TRBV10-3; perhaps TRBD1 as D (6 bases). V lost 3 bases and J lost 4, with 13 bases in between. The CDR3 loop spans 15 amino acids. Germline V gene sequence: CDR1 ENHRY, CDR2 SYGVKD. The CDR3 DNA reads as TGTGCCATCAGTGACTCCGGGGACACAAATCAGCCCCAGCATTTT. Its protein product is CAISDSGDTNQPQHF.

The V gene is TRBV5-1, the J gene TRBJ1-4; 8 nucleotides line up with TRBD1. Germline V gene lookup returns CDR1 SGHRS and CDR2 YFSETQ. J gave up 4 bases and V 4 bases, and 6 bases lay outside the gene matches. The CDR3 loop spans 15 amino acids. CDR3 loop: CASSGQGPDNEKLFF. In DNA form, the CDR3 reads TGCGCCAGCAGCGGACAGGGTCCAGATAATGAAAAACTGTTTTTT.

The chain carries TRBV7-2 and TRBJ2-1; 13 nucleotides line up with TRBD2. After removal of 1 base from V and 7 bases from J, the junction contained 1 base not matched to a gene. The CDR3 length is 15 residues. Germline V gene lookup returns CDR1 SGHTA and CDR2 FQGNSA. The CDR3 DNA reads TGTGCCAGCAGCTTAGGGGGACTAGCGGGAAATGAGCAGTTCTTC. This gives the protein CASSLGGLAGNEQFF.

V usage is TRBV2 and J usage is TRBJ2-7, with 16 bases identical to TRBD2. The CDR3 covers 17 residues. Looked up from germline, CDR1 is SNHLY and CDR2 is FYNNEI. Trimming removed 7 bases from V and 6 bases from J; junction bases left unmatched: 12. The CDR3 region has the DNA TGTGCCAGCAATATGGGGGGACTAGCGGGAGGGCGGCTCGAGCAGTACTTC. It translates to CASNMGGLAGGRLEQYF.

The J gene is TRBJ1-1, the V gene TRBV19; no clear D gene. Germline loops: CDR1 LNHDA, CDR2 SQIVND (reference sequence). This CDR3 comprises 12 residues. Trimming removed 5 bases from V and 2 bases from J, with 6 bases in between. This chain's CDR3 is CASSLSNTEAFF. CDR3 coding DNA: TGTGCCAGTAGTTTAAGCAACACTGAAGCTTTCTTT.

V and J are TRBV6-5 and TRBJ2-3, with unresolved D. The length of the CDR3 is 12 residues. The germline V and J ends were trimmed by 0 bases and 6 bases, with 4 bases remaining between them. Germline lookup yields CDR1 MNHEY and CDR2 SVGAGI. The CDR3 bases are TGTGCCAGCAGTTACTCGGGCGATACGCAGTATTTT. This sequence encodes CASSYSGDTQYF.

V is TRBV7-2 and J is TRBJ2-7; TRBD2 matches at 13 bases. The CDR3 spans 17 residues. The germline gives CDR1 SGHTA, CDR2 FQGNSA. Losses at the gene ends were 2 bases for V and 7 bases for J; bases not matched to a gene: 11. In DNA, the CDR3 is TGTGCCAGCAGCTTACGACTAGCGGGAGGTGGGTTGATGGAGCAGTACTTC. It yields the protein CASSLRLAGGGLMEQYF.

The chain is built from TRBV2 and TRBJ2-6; no definite D call. Germline assignment: CDR1 SNHLY and CDR2 FYNNEI. The CDR3 sequence is 14 residues long. Between the trimmed V and J ends, which lost 4 bases and 4 bases, there was a span of 8 bases. The CDR3 loop is CASSVKSGANVLTF. DNA for the CDR3: TGTGCCAGCAGTGTGAAGAGCGGGGCCAACGTCCTGACTTTC.

The chain has TRBV11-3 and TRBJ2-5; 16 bases agree with TRBD2. In germline, CDR1 is SGHNT, CDR2 YENEEA. Trimming cost V 1 base and J 4 bases; bases outside gene matches: 9. This CDR3 region has 19 residues. The CDR3 is CASSLAGTSGRALGETQYF. The CDR3 bases are TGTGCCAGCAGCTTAGCAGGGACTAGCGGGAGGGCCCTCGGAGAGACCCAGTACTTC.

This chain uses TRBV6-4 with TRBJ2-2; 11 bases fit TRBD2. Germline CDR1 and CDR2: MRHNA and SNTAGT. This CDR3 region has 16 residues. V dropped 0 bases and J dropped 3; count of bases not matched to a gene: 0. CDR3 region: CASSDSSGRDTGELFF. The CDR3 DNA sequence: TGTGCCAGCAGTGACTCTAGCGGGAGGGACACCGGGGAGCTGTTTTTT.

The gene calls are TRBV7-2 and TRBJ2-5; a weak D match, TRBD2 (6 bases). The CDR3 loop spans 14 amino acids. The V end was cut by 5 bases, the J end by 2 bases, with 12 bases between. Germline V gives CDR1 SGHTA, CDR2 FQGNSA. The DNA of the CDR3 is TGTGCCAGCAGCCCGCCGGGACTTCAAGAGACCCAGTACTTC. This translates into CASSPPGLQETQYF.

The rearrangement links TRBV7-9 to TRBJ1-2, with D perhaps matching TRBD1 (6 bases). The CDR3 has 15 amino acids. V was trimmed by 2 bases and J by 7 bases, leaving 17 bases between them. CDR1 is SEHNR and CDR2 is FQNEAQ in the germline V gene (reference sequence). For the CDR3, the DNA is TGTGCCAGCAGCTTACAGGGGTCCACTGGGGGTGGCTACACCTTC. Its translation: CASSLQGSTGGGYTF.